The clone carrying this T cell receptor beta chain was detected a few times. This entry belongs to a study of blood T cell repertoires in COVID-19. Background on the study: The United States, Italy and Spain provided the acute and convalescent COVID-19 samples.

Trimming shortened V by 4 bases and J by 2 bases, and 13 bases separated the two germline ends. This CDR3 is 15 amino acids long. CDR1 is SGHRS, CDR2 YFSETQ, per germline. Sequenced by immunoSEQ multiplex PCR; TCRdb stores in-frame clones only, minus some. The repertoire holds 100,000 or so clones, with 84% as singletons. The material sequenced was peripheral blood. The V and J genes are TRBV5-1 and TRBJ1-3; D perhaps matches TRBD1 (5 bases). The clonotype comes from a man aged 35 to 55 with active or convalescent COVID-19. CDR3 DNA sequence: TGCGCCAGCAGCATGGACACGAAAGCTGGAAACACCATATATTTT. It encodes CASSMDTKAGNTIYF.